This T cell receptor delta chain was documented in a study of γδ T cells in repeated Plasmodium falciparum infection (dated by TCRdb to 2020 to 2022). The study in broad terms: The natural-infection arm enrolled Malian children exposed to intense seasonal malaria transmission and compared the Malian children with Australian children matched for age and gender. Four controlled human malaria infections were administered to roughly 5 malaria-naive U.S. adults over approximately 580 days by bites from P. falciparum NF54-infected Anopheles stephensi mosquitoes. Samples from controlled-infection subjects were taken at baseline, just before selected infections, and 21 days after each infection. Malian gammadelta TCR repertoires were analysed cross-sectionally during no-transmission periods and were analysed longitudinally across acute febrile malaria episodes. The study looked at how repeated Plasmodium falciparum infection shapes the human gammadelta T cell repertoire, using both natural infection in Mali and controlled human malaria infection. Study-level results and caveats: Because the controlled-infection cohort was small, analysis of inter-individual variability in gammadelta T cell responses was limited. Across time and infection, the Vgamma9/Vdelta2+ TCR repertoires showed a highly stable polyclonal makeup, with many TCRgamma sequences overlapping between individuals. In Vdelta2-negative, largely Vdelta1+, gammadelta TCR repertoires, repeated controlled infections appeared to drive waves of new clonotype selection. Vdelta2-negative gammadelta TCR repertoires from Malian children appeared more clonally expanded, less diverse and less shared than those of Australian children. The Malian cohort was drawn from a small rural village made up mostly of one ethnic group, which limits generalizability.

The CDR3 starts with the cysteine, ends with the phenylalanine, and has 21 residues. Only the CDR3 region is kept as DNA, spanning 63 bases read in frame from base 1. The V end loses 3 bases and the J end loses 0 bases, and a stretch of 29 bases separates them. The germline V gene sets CDR1 to TSWWSYY and CDR2 to QGS. Worth noting for this clone: Its recognized antigen is unknown. With only one base between it and a far larger clone, this is likely a read error. Other nucleotide sequences from this sample produce the same CDR3.

Vgamma9/Vdelta2+ and Vdelta2-negative gammadelta T cell populations were flow-sorted from peripheral blood mononuclear cells for bulk TCR repertoire analysis. Library generation was performed with multiplex PCR. Sequencing took place on an Illumina MiSeq. From each sorted gammadelta T cell sample, both TCR gamma (TRG) and TCR delta (TRD) chains were sequenced. The original methods were these. Repertoire analyses included clonotype tree plots, accumulated frequency of the top 20 clonotypes, diversity index (DI) and D75 metrics. TCRdb called clones afresh from the public reads with CATT; identical DNA rows were later merged. The V and J calls here are based on TCRdb, not the publication. Recorded for this sample are tens of thousands of delta-chain clones; about 1.5% of them occurred a single time. 15% of the sample rests with the top ten.

The rearranged chain carries TRDV1 and TRDJ1, with the D call tentatively TRDD2 or TRDD3, each fitting 5 bases. The receptor was isolated from a pool of human donors (malaria-infected and uninfected, not separated). Sequenced material: gamma-delta T cells from blood. The nucleotides read TGTGCTCTTGGGGACCCTAAAGATTCCTCCATACTGGACCTGTACACCGATAAACTCATCTTT. This codes for CALGDPKDSSILDLYTDKLIF.